This TCR beta chain was identified in a study of blood T cells in healthy people across ages. Germline CDR1 is SNHLY and CDR2 is FYNNEI. V lost 0 bases, J lost 4 bases, and 9 bases lay in between. This CDR3 has 14 residues. Together with a sample-barcoded 5' primer, a J-beta primer mix was included in a second PCR lasting about 6 to 11 cycles. One entry per CDR3 protein results from TCRdb running MiXCR on the 5' RACE reads. The sample consists of about 760,000 distinct CDR3 sequences, 25% of them appearing once. This clonotype was seen a handful of times. Healthy individuals of Caucasian origin from Russia, aged about 6 to 100, served as donors. The data were also submitted as part of a second study, on T cells of mothers and their children.

The sequencing input was blood. V usage is TRBV2 and J usage is TRBJ2-5; no reliable D call. The receptor comes from a boy aged 5-17 years in good health. The CDR3 region has the DNA TGTGCCAGCAGTGAAGCCACCTGGAGAGAGACCCAGTACTTC. It encodes CASSEATWRETQYF.